These T cell receptor beta chains were read from a single sample in a study of technical replicates of blood from a few donors. The data were produced by immunoSEQ multiplex PCR, yet TCRdb's version contains in-frame clones alone and is incomplete. Among about 80,000 clones listed, 97% were seen once. The material sequenced was T cells isolated from PBMCs. These receptors were taken from a human donor in good health. CDR3s include the opening cysteine and the closing phenylalanine or tryptophan. A D gene is named only where the DNA matches it firmly. Clone sizes are given selectively: once, few, many, or a class where the clone is expanded.

NA,NA,TRBV5-4,TRBJ2-4,CASSSSGNIQYF,TGTGCCAGCAGCTCATCAGGTAACATTCAGTACTTC
NA,NA,TRBV19,TRBJ1-5,CASRQGFVGNQPQHF,TGTGCCAGTAGGCAGGGCTTTGTTGGCAATCAGCCCCAGCATTTT
NA,NA,TRBV5-1,TRBJ2-5,CASSLGGPWETQYF,TGCGCCAGCAGCTTGGGAGGTCCGTGGGAGACCCAGTACTTC
TRBD2,NA,TRBV4-2,TRBJ2-5,CASSPQERELETQYF,TGTGCCAGCAGCCCCCAGGAGCGGGAGTTAGAGACCCAGTACTTC
NA,NA,TRBV4-1,TRBJ2-7,CASSQPSGPFNEQYF,TGCGCCAGCAGCCAACCCTCGGGTCCCTTTAACGAGCAGTACTTC
TRBD2,NA,TRBV5-1,TRBJ2-3,CASSSQGLAGGTTDTQYF,TGCGCCAGCAGCTCACAGGGGCTAGCGGGGGGAACCACAGATACGCAGTATTTT
NA,NA,TRBV10-2,TRBJ2-1,CASSEIAGNEQFF,TGCGCCAGCAGTGAGATTGCCGGGAATGAGCAGTTCTTC
NA,NA,TRBV7-2,TRBJ2-1,CASSRDNGDNEQFF,TGTGCCAGCAGCCGGGACAACGGTGACAATGAGCAGTTCTTC
TRBD1,NA,TRBV19,TRBJ2-2,CASTLLPGQGVTGELFF,TGTGCCAGTACACTTCTACCGGGACAGGGTGTTACCGGGGAGCTGTTTTTT
NA,NA,TRBV7-3,TRBJ2-2,CASSLGSTGELFF,TGTGCCAGCAGCTTAGGTAGCACCGGGGAGCTGTTTTTT
TRBD2,NA,TRBV7-2,TRBJ2-1,CASSPSGLAGQYNEQFF,TGTGCCAGCAGCCCCTCAGGACTAGCGGGGCAATACAATGAGCAGTTCTTC
NA,NA,TRBV2,TRBJ1-1,CASSGSGRVDTEAFF,TGTGCCAGCAGTGGGTCTGGCAGGGTGGACACTGAAGCTTTCTTT
NA,once,TRBV4-2,TRBJ2-7,CASSQDRDTLGEQYF,TGTGCCAGCAGCCAAGATAGAGACACGCTCGGCGAGCAGTACTTC
NA,NA,TRBV12-2,TRBJ1-6,CASRLATGPTLSVYNSPLHF,TGTGCAAGTCGCTTAGCGACAGGCCCGACTCTGTCGGTTTATAATTCACCCCTCCACTTT
TRBD1,NA,TRBV15,TRBJ1-2,CATSRDRTGSPRGTF,TGTGCCACCAGCAGAGATCGGACAGGATCCCCACGGGGGACCTTC